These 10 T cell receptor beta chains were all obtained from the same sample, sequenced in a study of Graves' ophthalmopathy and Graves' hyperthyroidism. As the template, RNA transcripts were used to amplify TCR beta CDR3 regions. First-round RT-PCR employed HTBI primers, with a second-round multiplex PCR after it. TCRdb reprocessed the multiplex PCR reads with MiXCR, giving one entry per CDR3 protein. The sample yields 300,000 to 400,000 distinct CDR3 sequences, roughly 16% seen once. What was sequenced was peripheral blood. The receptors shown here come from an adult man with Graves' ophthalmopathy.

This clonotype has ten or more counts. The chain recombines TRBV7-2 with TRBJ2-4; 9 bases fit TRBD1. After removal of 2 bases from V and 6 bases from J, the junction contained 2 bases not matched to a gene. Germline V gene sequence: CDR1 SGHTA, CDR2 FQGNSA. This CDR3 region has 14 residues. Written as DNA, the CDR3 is TGTGCCAGCAGCTTAAGGGGACAGGGAAACATTCAGTACTTC. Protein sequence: CASSLRGQGNIQYF.

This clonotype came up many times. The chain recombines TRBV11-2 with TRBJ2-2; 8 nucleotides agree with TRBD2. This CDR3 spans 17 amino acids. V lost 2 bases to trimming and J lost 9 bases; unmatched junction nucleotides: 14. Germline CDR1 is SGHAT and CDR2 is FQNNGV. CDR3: CASSLLSGGPLFWELFF. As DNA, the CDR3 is TGTGCCAGCAGCTTACTGTCGGGGGGGCCCCTTTTCTGGGAGCTGTTTTTT.

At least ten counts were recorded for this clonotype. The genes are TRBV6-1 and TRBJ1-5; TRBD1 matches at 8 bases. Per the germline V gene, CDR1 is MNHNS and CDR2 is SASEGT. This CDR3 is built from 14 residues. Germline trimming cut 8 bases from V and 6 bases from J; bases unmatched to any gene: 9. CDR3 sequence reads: CASFTGGEGQPQHF. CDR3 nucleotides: TGTGCCAGCTTTACAGGGGGGGAAGGTCAGCCCCAGCATTTT.

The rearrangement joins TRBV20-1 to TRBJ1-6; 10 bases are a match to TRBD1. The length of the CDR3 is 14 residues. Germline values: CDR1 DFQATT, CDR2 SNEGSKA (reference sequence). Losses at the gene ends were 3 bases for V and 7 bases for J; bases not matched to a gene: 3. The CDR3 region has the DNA TGCAGTGCTAGTCGGGGACAGGGGAATTCACCCCTCCACTTT. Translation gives CSASRGQGNSPLHF.

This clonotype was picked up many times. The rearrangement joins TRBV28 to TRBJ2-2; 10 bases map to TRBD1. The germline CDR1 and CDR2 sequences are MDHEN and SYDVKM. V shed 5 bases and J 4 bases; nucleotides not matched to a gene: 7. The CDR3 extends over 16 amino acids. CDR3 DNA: TGTGCCAGCAGTCCCCCGGGACAGGGGATCACCGGGGAGCTGTTTTTT. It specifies CASSPPGQGITGELFF.

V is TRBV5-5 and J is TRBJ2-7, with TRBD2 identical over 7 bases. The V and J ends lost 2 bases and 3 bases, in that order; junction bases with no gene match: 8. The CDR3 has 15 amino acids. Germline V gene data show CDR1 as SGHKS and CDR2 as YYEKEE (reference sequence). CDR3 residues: CASSLGRGVSYEQYF. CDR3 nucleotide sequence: TGTGCCAGCAGCTTAGGTCGGGGGGTCAGCTACGAGCAGTACTTC.

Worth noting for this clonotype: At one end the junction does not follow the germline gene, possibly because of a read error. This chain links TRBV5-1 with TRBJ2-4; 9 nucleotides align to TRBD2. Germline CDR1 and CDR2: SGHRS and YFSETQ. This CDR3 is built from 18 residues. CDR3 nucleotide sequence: TGCGCCAGCAGCTTGCCGACGTCTAGCGGGATAGCCAAAAACGTTCAGTACTTC. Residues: CASSLPTSSGIAKNVQYF. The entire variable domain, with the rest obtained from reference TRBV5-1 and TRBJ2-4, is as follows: KAGVTQTPRYLIKTRGQQVTLSCSPISGHRSVSWYQQTPGQGLQFLFEYFSETQRNKGNFPGRFSGRQFSNSRSEMNVSTLELGDSALYLCASSLPTSSGIAKNVQYFGAGTRLSVL.

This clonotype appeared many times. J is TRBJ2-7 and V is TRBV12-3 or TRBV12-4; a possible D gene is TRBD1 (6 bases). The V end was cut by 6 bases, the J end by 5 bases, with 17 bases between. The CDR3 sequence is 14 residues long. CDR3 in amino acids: CASRALRDKNEQYF. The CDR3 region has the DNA TGTGCCAGCAGAGCCCTCCGGGACAAAAACGAGCAGTACTTC.

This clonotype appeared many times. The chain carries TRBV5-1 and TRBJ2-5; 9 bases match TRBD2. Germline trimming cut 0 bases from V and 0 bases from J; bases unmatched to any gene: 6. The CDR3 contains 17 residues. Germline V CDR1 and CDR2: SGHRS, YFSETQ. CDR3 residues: CASSLGVAGGYQETQYF. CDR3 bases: TGCGCCAGCAGCTTGGGAGTCGCGGGAGGGTACCAAGAGACCCAGTACTTC. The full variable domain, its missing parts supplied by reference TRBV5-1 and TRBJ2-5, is KAGVTQTPRYLIKTRGQQVTLSCSPISGHRSVSWYQQTPGQGLQFLFEYFSETQRNKGNFPGRFSGRQFSNSRSEMNVSTLELGDSALYLCASSLGVAGGYQETQYFGPGTRLLVL.

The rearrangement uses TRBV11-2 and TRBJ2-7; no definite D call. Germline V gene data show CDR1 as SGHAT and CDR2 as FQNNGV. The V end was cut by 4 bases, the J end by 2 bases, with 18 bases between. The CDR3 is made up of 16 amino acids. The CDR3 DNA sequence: TGTGCCAGCAGCTCCCAAGGGCAGTCCCCTACCTACGAGCAGTACTTC. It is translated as CASSSQGQSPTYEQYF.